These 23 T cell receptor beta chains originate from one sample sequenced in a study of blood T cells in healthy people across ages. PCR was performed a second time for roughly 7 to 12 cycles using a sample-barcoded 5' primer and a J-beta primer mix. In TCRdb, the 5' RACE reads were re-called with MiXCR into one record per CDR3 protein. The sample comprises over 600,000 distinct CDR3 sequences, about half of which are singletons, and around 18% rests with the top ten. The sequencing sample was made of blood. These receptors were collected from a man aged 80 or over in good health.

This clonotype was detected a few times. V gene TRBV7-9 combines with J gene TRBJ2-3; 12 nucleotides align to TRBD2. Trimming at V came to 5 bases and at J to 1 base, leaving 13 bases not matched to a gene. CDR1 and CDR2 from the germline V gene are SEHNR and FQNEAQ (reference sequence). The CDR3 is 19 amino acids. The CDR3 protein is CASSPLAGGPFHRTDTQYF. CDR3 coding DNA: TGTGCCAGCAGCCCACTAGCGGGAGGCCCATTTCACCGCACAGATACGCAGTATTTT. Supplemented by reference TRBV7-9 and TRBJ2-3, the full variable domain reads DTGVSQNPRHKITKRGQNVTFRCDPISEHNRLYWYRQTLGQGPEFLTYFQNEAQLEKSRLLSDRFSAERPKGSFSTLEIQRTEQGDSAMYLCASSPLAGGPFHRTDTQYFGPGTRLTVL.

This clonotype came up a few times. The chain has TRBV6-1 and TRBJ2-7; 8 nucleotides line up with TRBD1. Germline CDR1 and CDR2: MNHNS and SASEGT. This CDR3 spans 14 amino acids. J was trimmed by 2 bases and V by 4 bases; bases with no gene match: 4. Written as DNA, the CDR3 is TGTGCCAGCAGTGTAAGGGGACAGGCCTACGAGCAGTACTTC. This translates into CASSVRGQAYEQYF.

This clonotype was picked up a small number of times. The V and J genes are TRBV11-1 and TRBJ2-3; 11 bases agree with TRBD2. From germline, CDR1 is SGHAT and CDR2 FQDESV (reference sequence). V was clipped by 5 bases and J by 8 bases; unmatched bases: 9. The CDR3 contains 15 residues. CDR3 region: CASSAGLAALSTQYF. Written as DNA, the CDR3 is TGTGCCAGCAGCGCGGGACTAGCGGCCCTGTCTACGCAGTATTTT.

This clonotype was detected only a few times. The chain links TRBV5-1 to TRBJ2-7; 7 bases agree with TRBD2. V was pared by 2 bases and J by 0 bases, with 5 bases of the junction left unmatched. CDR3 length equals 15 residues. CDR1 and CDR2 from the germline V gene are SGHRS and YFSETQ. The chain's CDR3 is CASSFVSGNSYEQYF. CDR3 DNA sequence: TGCGCCAGCAGCTTCGTCAGCGGGAACTCCTACGAGCAGTACTTC.

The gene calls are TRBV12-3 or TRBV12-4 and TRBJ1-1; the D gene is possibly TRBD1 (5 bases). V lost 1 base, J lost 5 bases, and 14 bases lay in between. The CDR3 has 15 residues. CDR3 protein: CASSLDRDGVTEAFF. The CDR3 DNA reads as TGTGCCAGCAGTTTAGACCGGGACGGGGTAACTGAAGCTTTCTTT.

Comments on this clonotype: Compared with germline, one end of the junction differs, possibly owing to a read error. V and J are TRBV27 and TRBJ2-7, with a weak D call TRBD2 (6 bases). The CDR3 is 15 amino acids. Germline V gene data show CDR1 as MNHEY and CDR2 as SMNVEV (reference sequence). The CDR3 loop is CTSSPTSGPSYEQYF. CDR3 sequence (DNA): TGTACCAGCAGTCCAACCAGCGGGCCTTCCTACGAGCAGTACTTC.

The CDR3 DNA reads as TGCAGTGCTAGCCGGGAACCCGTCCGAGAGCAGTACTTC. As protein: CSASREPVREQYF. The V call is TRBV20-1, the J call TRBJ2-7, with D perhaps matching TRBD2 (5 bases). CDR1 and CDR2 from the germline V gene are DFQATT and SNEGSKA (reference sequence). V was trimmed by 3 bases and J by 7 bases, leaving 16 bases between them. This CDR3 has 13 residues.

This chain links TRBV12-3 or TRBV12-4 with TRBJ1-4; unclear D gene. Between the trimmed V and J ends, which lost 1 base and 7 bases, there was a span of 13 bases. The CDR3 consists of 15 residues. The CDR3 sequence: CASSLDGKIGEKLFF. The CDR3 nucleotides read TGTGCCAGCAGTTTAGATGGGAAAATAGGTGAAAAACTGTTTTTT.

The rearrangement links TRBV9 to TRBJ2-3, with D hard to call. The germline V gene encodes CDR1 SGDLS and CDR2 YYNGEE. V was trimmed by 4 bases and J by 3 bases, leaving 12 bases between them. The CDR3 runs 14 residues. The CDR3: CASSFHSDTDTQYF. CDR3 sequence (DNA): TGTGCCAGCAGCTTCCACAGCGATACAGATACGCAGTATTTT.

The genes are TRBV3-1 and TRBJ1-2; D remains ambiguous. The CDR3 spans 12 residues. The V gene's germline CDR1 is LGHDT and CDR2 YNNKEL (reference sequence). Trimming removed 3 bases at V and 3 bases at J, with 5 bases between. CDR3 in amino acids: CASSHVYYGYTF. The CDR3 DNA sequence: TGTGCCAGCAGCCACGTATACTATGGCTACACCTTC. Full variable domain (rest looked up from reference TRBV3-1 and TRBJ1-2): DTAVSQTPKYLVTQMGNDKSIKCEQNLGHDTMYWYKQDSKKFLKIMFSYNNKELIINETVPNRFSPKSPDKAHLNLHINSLELGDSAVYFCASSHVYYGYTFGSGTRLTVV.

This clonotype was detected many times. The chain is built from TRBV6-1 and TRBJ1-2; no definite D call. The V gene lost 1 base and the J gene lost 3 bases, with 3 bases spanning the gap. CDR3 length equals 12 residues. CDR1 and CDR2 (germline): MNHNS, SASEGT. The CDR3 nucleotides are TGTGCCAGCAGTGAAGGGGACTATGGCTACACCTTC. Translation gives CASSEGDYGYTF.

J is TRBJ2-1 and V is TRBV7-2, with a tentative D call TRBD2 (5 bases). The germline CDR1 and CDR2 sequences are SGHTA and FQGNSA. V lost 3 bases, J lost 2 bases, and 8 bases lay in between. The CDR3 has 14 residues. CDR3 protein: CASSLEAAYNEQFF. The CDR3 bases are TGTGCCAGCAGCTTGGAGGCCGCCTACAATGAGCAGTTCTTC.

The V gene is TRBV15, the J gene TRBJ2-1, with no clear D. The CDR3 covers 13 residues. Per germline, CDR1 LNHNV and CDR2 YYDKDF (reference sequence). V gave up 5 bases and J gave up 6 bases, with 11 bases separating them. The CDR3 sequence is CATSRLVSNEQFF. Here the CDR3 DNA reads TGTGCCACCAGCCGACTTGTCTCCAATGAGCAGTTCTTC.

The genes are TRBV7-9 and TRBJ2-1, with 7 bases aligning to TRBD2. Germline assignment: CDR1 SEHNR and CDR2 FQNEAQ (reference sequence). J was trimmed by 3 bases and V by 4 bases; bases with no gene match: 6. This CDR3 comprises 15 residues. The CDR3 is CASSSGAGNYNEQFF. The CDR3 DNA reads TGTGCCAGCAGCTCGGGAGCGGGGAACTACAATGAGCAGTTCTTC.

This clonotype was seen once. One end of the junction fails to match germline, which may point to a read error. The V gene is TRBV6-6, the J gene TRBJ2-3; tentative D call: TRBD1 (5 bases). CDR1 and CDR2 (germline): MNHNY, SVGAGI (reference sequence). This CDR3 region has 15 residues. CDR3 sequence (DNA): TGTGCCAGCAGGGGAACCGCCGGGCGCACAGGTACGCAGTATTTT. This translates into CASRGTAGRTGTQYF.

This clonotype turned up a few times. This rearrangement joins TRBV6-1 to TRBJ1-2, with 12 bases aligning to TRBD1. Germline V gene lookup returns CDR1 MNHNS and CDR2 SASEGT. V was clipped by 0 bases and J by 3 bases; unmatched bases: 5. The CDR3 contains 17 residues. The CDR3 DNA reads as TGTGCCAGCAGTGAAGCATGGGACAGGGGGCGAGACTATGGCTACACCTTC. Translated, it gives CASSEAWDRGRDYGYTF.

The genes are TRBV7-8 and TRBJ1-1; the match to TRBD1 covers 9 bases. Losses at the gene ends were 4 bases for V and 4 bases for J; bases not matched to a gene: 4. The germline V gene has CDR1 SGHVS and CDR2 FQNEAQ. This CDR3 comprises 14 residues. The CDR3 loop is CASSSQGAITEAFF. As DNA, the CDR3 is TGTGCCAGCAGCTCACAGGGGGCGATCACTGAAGCTTTCTTT. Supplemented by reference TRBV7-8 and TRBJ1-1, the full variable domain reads GAGVSQSPRYKVAKRGQDVALRCDPISGHVSLFWYQQALGQGPEFLTYFQNEAQLDKSGLPSDRFFAERPEGSVSTLKIQRTQQEDSAVYLCASSSQGAITEAFFGQGTRLTVV.

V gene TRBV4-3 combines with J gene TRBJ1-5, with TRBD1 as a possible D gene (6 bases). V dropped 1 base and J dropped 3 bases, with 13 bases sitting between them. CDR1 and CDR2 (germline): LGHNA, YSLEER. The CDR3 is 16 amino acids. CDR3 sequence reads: CASSQAIQGYNQPQHF. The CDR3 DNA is TGCGCCAGCAGCCAAGCAATACAGGGCTACAATCAGCCCCAGCATTTT.

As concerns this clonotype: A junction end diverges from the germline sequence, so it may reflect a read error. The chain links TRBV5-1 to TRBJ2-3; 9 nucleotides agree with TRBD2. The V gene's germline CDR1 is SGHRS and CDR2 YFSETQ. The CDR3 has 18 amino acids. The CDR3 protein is CASSLVGLASFGTDMQYF. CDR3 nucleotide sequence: TGCGCCAGCAGCTTAGTTGGACTAGCGTCCTTCGGCACAGATATGCAGTATTTT.

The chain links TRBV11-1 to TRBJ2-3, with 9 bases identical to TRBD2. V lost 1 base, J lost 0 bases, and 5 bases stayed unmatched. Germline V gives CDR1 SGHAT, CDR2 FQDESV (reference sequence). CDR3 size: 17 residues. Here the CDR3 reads CASSLGVSGRSTDTQYF. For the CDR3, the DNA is TGTGCCAGCAGCTTAGGGGTTAGCGGGAGAAGCACAGATACGCAGTATTTT.

The CDR3 bases are TGTGCCAGCAGCTTAGTTCAGGCGGAAAAACTGTTTTTT. This gives the protein CASSLVQAEKLFF. V gene TRBV11-1 combines with J gene TRBJ1-4; no definite D call. Trimming left V 1 base short and J 8 bases short, with 8 bases between. Looked up from germline, CDR1 is SGHAT and CDR2 is FQDESV (reference sequence). This CDR3 region has 13 residues. Variable domain in full (rest from reference TRBV11-1 and TRBJ1-4): EAEVAQSPRYKITEKSQAVAFWCDPISGHATLYWYRQILGQGPELLVQFQDESVVDDSQLPKDRFSAERLKGVDSTLKIQPAELGDSAMYLCASSLVQAEKLFFGSGTQLSVL.

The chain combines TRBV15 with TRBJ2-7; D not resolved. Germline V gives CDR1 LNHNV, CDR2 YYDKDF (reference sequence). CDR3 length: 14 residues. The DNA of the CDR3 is TGTGGCGCTCTCGGGTCTCAGAGGAACTACGAGCAGTACTTC. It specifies CGALGSQRNYEQYF.

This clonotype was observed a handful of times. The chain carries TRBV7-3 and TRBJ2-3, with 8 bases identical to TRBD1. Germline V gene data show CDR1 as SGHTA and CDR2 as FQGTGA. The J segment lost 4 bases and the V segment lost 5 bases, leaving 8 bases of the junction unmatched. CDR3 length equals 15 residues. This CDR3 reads CASSPAGQEADTQYF. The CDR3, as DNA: TGTGCCAGCAGCCCTGCGGGACAGGAAGCAGATACGCAGTATTTT.